This TCR beta chain was found in a study of cytomegalovirus exposure and HLA in healthy donors. Study context: Earlier sequencing of 200 million or so T cells yielded 90 million to 140 million unique TCR beta sequences.

Study-level results: CMV antigen specificity of three CMV-associated chains was confirmed in vitro. Earlier analysis yielded a pattern in which most TCR beta V segments were productive about 87% or about 30% of the time. Most subjects had HLA-A and HLA-B alleles reportedly predicted accurately by TCR beta sequences.

The CDR3 totals 13 residues. Per the germline V gene, CDR1 is WNHNN and CDR2 is SYGVQD (reference sequence). V was trimmed by 2 bases and J by 0 bases, leaving 4 bases between them. Primers included in the PCR were 60 Vbeta and 13 Jbeta primers. Sequencing used immunoSEQ multiplex PCR; TCRdb keeps in-frame clones, though not all of them. The sample has 120,000 to 150,000 clones, around 80% seen once. To note about this clone: Its antigen remains unidentified.

The sequenced sample consisted of PBMCs. V and J are TRBV10-1 and TRBJ1-1; D remains unclear. The source of this sequence is a man aged 25 to 40 in good health and CMV-seronegative. DNA for the CDR3: TGCGCCAGCAGTGAGCAGTTGAACACTGAAGCTTTCTTT. Protein product: CASSEQLNTEAFF.